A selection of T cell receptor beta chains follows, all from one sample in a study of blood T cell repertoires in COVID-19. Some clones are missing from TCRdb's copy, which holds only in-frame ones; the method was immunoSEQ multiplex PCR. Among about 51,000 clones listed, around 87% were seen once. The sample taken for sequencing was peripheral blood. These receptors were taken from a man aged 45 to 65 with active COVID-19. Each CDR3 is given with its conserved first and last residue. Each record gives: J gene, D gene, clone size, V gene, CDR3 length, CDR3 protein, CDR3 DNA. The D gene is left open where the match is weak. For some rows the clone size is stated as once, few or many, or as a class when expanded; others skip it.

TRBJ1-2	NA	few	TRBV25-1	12	CASIGGSYGYTF	TGTGCCAGCATAGGAGGGAGTTATGGCTACACCTTC
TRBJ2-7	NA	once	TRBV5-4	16	CASSSTTGLRFYEQYF	TGTGCCAGCAGCTCAACTACGGGACTGCGATTCTACGAGCAGTACTTC
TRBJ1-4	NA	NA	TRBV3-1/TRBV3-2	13	CASSQGPNEKLFF	TGTGCCAGCAGCCAAGGGCCAAATGAAAAACTGTTTTTT
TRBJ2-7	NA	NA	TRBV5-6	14	CASSPLQGPYEQYF	TGTGCCAGCAGCCCACTACAGGGCCCCTACGAGCAGTACTTC
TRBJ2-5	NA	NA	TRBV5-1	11	CASTVQETQYF	TGCGCCAGCACTGTTCAAGAGACCCAGTACTTC
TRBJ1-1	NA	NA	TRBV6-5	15	CASSTGGPQSTEAFF	TGTGCCAGCAGCACGGGGGGGCCCCAGTCGACTGAAGCTTTCTTT
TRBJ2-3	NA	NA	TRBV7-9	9	CASSPPGYF	TGTGCCAGCAGCCCCCCGGGGTATTTT
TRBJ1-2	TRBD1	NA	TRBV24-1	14	CATSSSGTGLGYTF	TGTGCCACCAGTTCCTCCGGGACAGGGCTTGGCTACACCTTC
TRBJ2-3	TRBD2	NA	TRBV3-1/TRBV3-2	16	CASSALGGGSADTQYF	TGTGCCAGCAGCGCTCTAGGAGGCGGGAGTGCAGATACGCAGTATTTT
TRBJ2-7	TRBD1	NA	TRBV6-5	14	CASSRGTGNYEQYF	TGTGCCAGCAGTCGCGGGACAGGGAACTACGAGCAGTACTTC
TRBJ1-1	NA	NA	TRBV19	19	CASSIDASGAHVQNTEAFF	TGTGCCAGTAGTATAGATGCCTCAGGGGCGCATGTCCAGAACACTGAAGCTTTCTTT
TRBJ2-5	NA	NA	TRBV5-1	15	CASSAFDGNQETQYF	TGCGCCAGCAGCGCTTTCGACGGGAACCAAGAGACCCAGTACTTC
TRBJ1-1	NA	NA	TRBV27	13	CASTPRGNTEAFF	TGTGCCAGCACTCCCAGGGGAAACACTGAAGCTTTCTTT
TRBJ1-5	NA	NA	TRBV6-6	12	CASAPWPFDQHF	TGTGCCAGCGCTCCTTGGCCTTTCGACCAGCATTTT
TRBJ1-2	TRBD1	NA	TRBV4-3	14	CASSLRTGVVGYTF	TGCGCCAGCAGCCTCAGGACAGGGGTTGTGGGCTACACCTTC
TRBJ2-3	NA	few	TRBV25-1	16	CASSTGDIASTDTQYF	TGTGCCAGCAGCACCGGGGACATAGCTAGCACAGATACGCAGTATTTT
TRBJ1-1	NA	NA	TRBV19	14	CASSIVPGPTEAFF	TGTGCCAGTAGTATAGTTCCAGGGCCAACTGAAGCTTTCTTT